One and the same sample provided the 22 T cell receptor beta chains below, sequenced in a study of T cell repertoires in cytomegalovirus infection. Using its own MiXCR run on the reads, TCRdb lists one record per CDR3 protein. The sample contains 400,000 or so distinct CDR3 sequences, roughly 20% of which appear only once. The sample consisted of PBMCs. These receptors were taken from a human donor in good health (CMV status not recorded). Some clones in this sample may be carry-over from other donors' samples.

The chain couples TRBV10-2 to TRBJ2-2, with D possibly being TRBD2 (6 bases). Trimming stripped 4 bases from V and 4 bases from J, with 10 bases between. The length of the CDR3 is 14 residues. CDR1 and CDR2 from the germline V gene are WSHSY and SAAADI. CDR3 DNA sequence: TGCGCCAGCAGTGCTACTAGCTTCACCGGGGAGCTGTTTTTT. Its protein product is CASSATSFTGELFF.

The chain links TRBV7-3 to TRBJ1-2, with D possibly being TRBD1 (5 bases). Trimming cost V 5 bases and J 10 bases, with 11 bases left between them. CDR3 length equals 11 residues. From germline, CDR1 is SGHTA and CDR2 FQGTGA. CDR3 sequence reads: CASSVTGHYTF. The CDR3 DNA reads as TGTGCCAGCAGCGTTACAGGCCACTACACCTTC. The complete variable domain, with remaining parts taken from reference TRBV7-3 and TRBJ1-2, reads GAGVSQTPSNKVTEKGKYVELRCDPISGHTALYWYRQSLGQGPEFLIYFQGTGAADDSGLPNDRFFAVRPEGSVSTLKIQRTERGDSAVYLCASSVTGHYTFGSGTRLTVV.

This clonotype showed up many times. CDR3 in amino acids: CASSRDLGGELFF. The CDR3 DNA reads as TGTGCCAGCAGCCGAGACTTAGGGGGGGAGCTGTTTTTT. The chain employs TRBV7-8 and TRBJ2-2; D remains unclear. This CDR3 is 13 amino acids long. Trimming stripped 5 bases from V and 8 bases from J, with 12 bases between. Germline assignment: CDR1 SGHVS and CDR2 FQNEAQ.

This chain links TRBV6-1 with TRBJ2-5; D remains unclear. The V end was cut by 0 bases, the J end by 1 base, with 6 bases between. CDR1 and CDR2 (germline): MNHNS, SASEGT. The CDR3 runs to 14 residues. The CDR3 is CASSEAARQETQYF. In nucleotides, the CDR3 is TGTGCCAGCAGTGAAGCGGCCCGCCAAGAGACCCAGTACTTC.

The chain carries TRBV7-4 and TRBJ2-1; no reliable D call. This CDR3 is built from 13 residues. Germline CDR1 SGHVT, CDR2 SQSDAQ. With 1 base removed from V and 12 bases from J, the gap between germline ends came to 13 bases. The chain's CDR3 is CASSLVMDDVQFF. CDR3 DNA: TGTGCCAGCAGCTTAGTGATGGACGACGTGCAGTTCTTC.

The sample holds a few counts of this clonotype. The rearrangement joins TRBV19 to TRBJ1-1, with D uncertain. The length of the CDR3 is 14 residues. The ends were cut back, 4 bases at V and 4 bases at J, with 13 bases in the middle. CDR1 and CDR2 (germline): LNHDA, SQIVND (reference sequence). For the CDR3, the DNA is TGTGCCAGTAGTAGGCCCAACTGGGGCACTGAAGCTTTCTTT. Protein product: CASSRPNWGTEAFF. Full variable domain (remainder filled in from reference TRBV19 and TRBJ1-1): DGGITQSPKYLFRKEGQNVTLSCEQNLNHDAMYWYRQDPGQGLRLIYYSQIVNDFQKGDIAEGYSVSREKKESFPLTVTSAQKNPTAFYLCASSRPNWGTEAFFGQGTRLTVV.

Ten or more counts support this clonotype. V and J are TRBV25-1 and TRBJ1-4; D perhaps matches TRBD1 (6 bases). In germline, CDR1 is MGHDK, CDR2 SYGVNS. The CDR3 covers 13 residues. With 6 bases removed from V and 5 bases from J, the gap between germline ends came to 10 bases. CDR3 bases: TGTGCCAGCAGGGACGGACAGAATGAAAAACTGTTTTTT. It yields the protein CASRDGQNEKLFF.

This clonotype was recorded many times. The V and J genes are TRBV11-2 and TRBJ2-6, with D possibly matching TRBD2 (5 bases). The CDR3 runs 16 residues. The V end was cut by 5 bases, the J end by 2 bases, with 13 bases between. Germline values: CDR1 SGHAT, CDR2 FQNNGV. This CDR3 reads CASSGRTGAGANVLTF. The DNA of the CDR3 is TGTGCCAGCAGCGGCAGGACTGGTGCTGGGGCCAACGTCCTGACTTTC.

This clonotype was found many times. DNA of the CDR3: TGTGCCAGCAGCCCAAGACAGGGGACAGGCACGCAGTATTTT. Translating it yields CASSPRQGTGTQYF. V and J are TRBV7-2 and TRBJ2-3, with 8 bases identical to TRBD1. The length of the CDR3 is 14 residues. Germline trimming cut 5 bases from V and 9 bases from J; bases unmatched to any gene: 10. From germline, CDR1 is SGHTA and CDR2 FQGNSA.

The chain is built from TRBV28 and TRBJ2-3; 7 positions agree with TRBD1. V lost 8 bases, J lost 6 bases, and 11 bases stayed unmatched. This CDR3 contains 14 residues. From germline, CDR1 is MDHEN and CDR2 SYDVKM. CDR3 amino acids: CASRLQGITDTQYF. CDR3 bases: TGTGCCAGCCGACTACAGGGGATTACGGATACGCAGTATTTT.

This clonotype appeared many times. The chain's CDR3 is CASSLLSEETQYF. CDR3 sequence (DNA): TGTGCCAGCAGCTTACTATCTGAAGAGACCCAGTACTTC. This chain connects TRBV7-9 to TRBJ2-5; no reliable D call. This CDR3 is 13 amino acids long. V was clipped by 2 bases and J by 3 bases, with 7 bases between them. Germline V lookup: CDR1 SEHNR, CDR2 FQNEAQ (reference sequence).

Concerning this clonotype: A much larger clone differs by one base, so this may be a read error. This sequence joins TRBV2 and TRBJ1-2; D unresolved. Trimming stripped 10 bases from V and 4 bases from J, with 19 bases between. Germline CDR1 is SNHLY and CDR2 is FYNNEI. The CDR3 loop spans 14 amino acids. CDR3 bases: TGTGCCACCCAACTTGCCGGACTGAGCTATGGCTACACCTTC. Translated: CATQLAGLSYGYTF. Together with reference TRBV2 and TRBJ1-2, the CDR3 gives the full variable domain: EPEVTQTPSHQVTQMGQEVILRCVPISNHLYFYWYRQILGQKVEFLVSFYNNEISEKSEIFDDQFSVERPDGSNFTLKIRSTKLEDSAMYFCATQLAGLSYGYTFGSGTRLTVV.

This chain connects TRBV19 to TRBJ2-1; perhaps TRBD2 as D (5 bases). V gave up 8 bases and J gave up 4 bases, with 9 bases separating them. The CDR3 sequence is 12 residues long. Germline CDR1 reads LNHDA; CDR2 reads SQIVND (reference sequence). Here the CDR3 reads CASGGEYNEQFF. For the CDR3, the DNA is TGTGCCAGTGGAGGCGAATACAATGAGCAGTTCTTC.

The chain recombines TRBV4-3 with TRBJ2-2; D may be TRBD1 (6 bases). V was shortened by 1 base and J by 2 bases, with 8 bases between the two germline ends. Germline values: CDR1 LGHNA, CDR2 YSLEER. The CDR3 totals 15 residues. The CDR3 loop is CASSQVGGNTGELFF. The CDR3 DNA sequence: TGCGCCAGCAGCCAAGTAGGGGGAAACACCGGGGAGCTGTTTTTT.

There are a few counts of this clonotype. V usage is TRBV2 and J usage is TRBJ2-7, with 7 bases matching TRBD2. Germline CDR1 is SNHLY and CDR2 is FYNNEI. With V trimmed by 9 bases and J by 3 bases, 14 bases remained unmatched. The CDR3 length is 15 residues. CDR3 residues: CARSIKREVDYEQYF. The CDR3 coding sequence is TGTGCCAGGAGTATTAAGCGGGAAGTCGACTACGAGCAGTACTTC.

Here the CDR3 reads CASSPRPSTGNTIYF. CDR3 DNA: TGTGCCAGCTCACCACGGCCAAGTACTGGAAACACCATATATTTT. The rearrangement joins TRBV18 to TRBJ1-3; D is ambiguous. V was shortened by 1 base and J by 2 bases, with 9 bases between the two germline ends. The CDR3 runs to 15 residues. From germline, CDR1 is KGHSH and CDR2 LQKENI. Full variable domain (rest looked up from reference TRBV18 and TRBJ1-3): NAGVMQNPRHLVRRRGQEARLRCSPMKGHSHVYWYRQLPEEGLKFMVYLQKENIIDESGMPKERFSAEFPKEGPSILRIQQVVRGDSAAYFCASSPRPSTGNTIYFGEGSWLTVV.

Note on this clonotype: The missing conserved phenylalanine or tryptophan at the end of this CDR3 makes a read error likely. This sequence joins TRBV7-2 and TRBJ1-5; no clear D gene. The V end lost 1 base, the J end lost 0 bases, and 4 bases lay between the germline ends. CDR1 and CDR2 (germline): SGHTA, FQGNSA. The CDR3 is made up of 14 amino acids. This CDR3 is CASSLVYSNQPQHY. CDR3 DNA: TGTGCCAGCAGCTTAGTCTATAGCAATCAGCCCCAGCATTAT.

This sequence joins TRBV7-9 and TRBJ2-1; D is ambiguous. The CDR3 is 12 amino acids. With 1 base removed from V and 10 bases from J, the gap between germline ends came to 8 bases. Germline CDR1 is SEHNR and CDR2 is FQNEAQ (reference sequence). CDR3 DNA: TGTGCCAGCAGCTTAGGTAGCAGCGAGCAGTTCTTC. Translation: CASSLGSSEQFF.

This clonotype was picked up a small number of times. J is TRBJ1-2 and V is TRBV27; TRBD1 is a possible D gene (5 bases). This CDR3 has 16 residues. Germline V gives CDR1 MNHEY, CDR2 SMNVEV (reference sequence). V lost 0 bases and J lost 5, with 16 bases in between. Written as DNA, the CDR3 is TGTGCCAGCAGTTTATCGTTTCCAACAGGAGCTTATGGCTACACCTTC. This codes for CASSLSFPTGAYGYTF.

This clonotype has a count of ten or more. V is TRBV6-6 and J is TRBJ1-3, with D hard to call. Germline values: CDR1 MNHNY, CDR2 SVGAGI (reference sequence). This CDR3 contains 19 residues. The V gene lost 5 bases and the J gene lost 0 bases, with 23 bases spanning the gap. The CDR3 spells CASSPIGAWRQNSGNTIYF. CDR3 in DNA: TGTGCCAGCAGTCCAATAGGAGCTTGGCGGCAGAACTCTGGAAACACCATATATTTT.

This clonotype was seen many times. This chain connects TRBV7-2 to TRBJ2-5; TRBD2 agrees at 10 bases. Germline assignment: CDR1 SGHTA and CDR2 FQGNSA. The J segment lost 4 bases and the V segment lost 1 base, leaving 3 bases of the junction unmatched. The CDR3 consists of 15 residues. The CDR3 nucleotides read TGTGCCAGCAGCTTAGTTAGGACTAGCGGAGAGACCCAGTACTTC. Amino acids: CASSLVRTSGETQYF.

This clonotype was counted at least ten times. V gene TRBV7-2 combines with J gene TRBJ2-7; D remains ambiguous. This CDR3 is 12 amino acids long. From germline, CDR1 is SGHTA and CDR2 FQGNSA. Trimming took off 3 bases at V and 12 bases at J, with 15 bases between the two ends. CDR3 nucleotides: TGTGCCAGCAGCTTTCGTATGCAACCGGCGTACTTC. This codes for CASSFRMQPAYF.